This TCR beta chain is from a study of T cells in Graves' hyperthyroidism and ophthalmopathy. Overall study findings and caveats: The model identified upcoming ophthalmopathy a median roughly 6 months ahead of onset. Clonotypes that were expanded in thyroid above 0.001 mostly appeared in blood too.

A patient was excluded if there was uncontrolled infection, other autoimmune disease, pregnancy or lactation. This clonotype was detected ten times or more. The antigen remains undetermined. TCR beta CDR3 regions were amplified from RNA. First-round RT-PCR with HTBI primers amplified the TCR CDR3 region. TCRdb processed the multiplex PCR reads anew with MiXCR; each CDR3 protein has one entry. The sample records hundreds of thousands of distinct CDR3 sequences, approximately 14% being singletons. The germline gives CDR1 SGHNT, CDR2 YENEEA. Trimming pared 5 bases from V and 1 base from J, leaving 11 bases between. CDR3 size: 14 residues.

This sequence originates from a young man with Graves' ophthalmopathy. The sample consisted of blood. The chain has TRBV11-3 and TRBJ1-1; perhaps TRBD1 as D (5 bases). The CDR3 region is CASSQTVQNTEAFF. DNA of the CDR3: TGTGCCAGCAGCCAGACAGTACAGAACACTGAAGCTTTCTTT.